This record concerns one TCR beta chain sequence. Only a few counts were recorded for this clonotype. There is no known antigen for this receptor. Within one base of it there is no much larger clone, and no base qualities were kept. The library was prepared using 5' RACE. Sequencing was performed on an Illumina HiSeq 2000. Template switching introduced a universal primer binding site; the final cDNA contained a unique molecular identifier, enabling accurate counting of TCR cDNA molecules. Specific primers in the conserved constant-segment region were used to synthesize first-strand cDNA for the TCR alpha and beta chains. To control for contamination, every cDNA library carried two barcodes: a SMART-Mk sample barcode plus Illumina barcodes. Two successive PCR steps introduced TruSeq adapter sequences along with Illumina sample barcodes. Sequencing of the TCR alpha and beta cDNA libraries was done on the Illumina HiSeq platform using custom primers. The authors processed their data as follows. Raw reads were processed with MiGEC to extract unique molecular identifiers, and MiXCR was used to determine CDR3 positions. For each individual, recombination models were inferred using an EM algorithm with the repgenHMM and IGoR tools. Shared clonotype analysis was performed with the tcR package in R, normalizing sharing by the product of cloneset sizes. Out-of-frame nonproductive sequences were analyzed to study raw recombination free of thymic and clonal selection effects. The raw public reads went through TCRdb reprocessing: fastp at Q25, MiXCR clone calling, in-frame beta chains kept. Duplicate CDR3 protein sequences are folded into a single record with the most common DNA and genes. Clone size and V and J calls follow TCRdb, not the original study. The sample yields about 1.7 million distinct CDR3 sequences; 25% to 35% were counted once. The ten largest clones take up around 0.25% of the sample.

This record comes from a study of identical twins (dated by TCRdb to about 2016). The study in broad terms: TCR alpha and beta repertoires from monozygotic twins, unrelated adults of various ages and cord blood were deep-sequenced to test whether fetal clonotypes persist. Replicate twin experiments were performed at different times using different library preparation protocols to rule out contamination.

Every donor in the study was a healthy Caucasian. Trimming accounts for 10 bases at V and 4 bases at J, while the number of junction bases matched to no gene is 2. Reading from cysteine to phenylalanine, the CDR3 counts 11 amino acids. Only CDR3 DNA is held: 33 bases, read in frame from base 1. The CDR1 and CDR2 encoded by the germline V gene are ENHRY and SYGVKD. General study outcomes and caveats: Compared with coincidental sharing between unrelated individuals, an excess of low generation-probability sequences was observed among out-of-frame TCR alpha sequences shared between twins. Fewer insertions were carried by abundant cord blood beta clonotypes, a similar but weaker trend appeared in young adult naive repertoires, and no such trend appeared in memory repertoires. Out-of-frame TCR alpha sharing in monozygotic twins was systematically underestimated by recombination models, whereas sharing between unrelated individuals was in agreement with the recombination models. Zero-insertion analyses could be partly confounded by invariant T cells such as MAIT and iNKT, though diverse VJ usage argued against such confounding for most clonotypes. The excess sharing between twins in beta out-of-frame sequences was weaker because fewer shared sequences reduced the signal-to-noise ratio. Because the same donors could not be followed over many years, the conclusions depended on cross-sectional statistical analysis.

This clonotype originated in a newborn girl in good health. The source material was cord blood. Recombination connected TRBV10-3 to TRBJ2-5; 8 of the junction bases match TRBD2. In nucleotides, the sequence is TGTGCCACCGCGGGGGGAGAGACCCAGTACTTC. This codes for CATAGGETQYF.